This T cell receptor beta chain stems from a study of identical twins (dated by TCRdb to about 2016). For context, the study as a whole: The study deep-sequenced TCR alpha and beta repertoires from monozygotic twins, unrelated adults of various ages and cord blood to test whether fetal clonotypes persist. To rule out contamination, replicate twin experiments were performed at different times with different library preparation protocols. Broader findings and caveats from the paper: Conclusions relied on cross-sectional statistical analysis, since the same donors could not be followed over many years. In beta out-of-frame sequences, excess twin sharing was weaker, because having fewer shared sequences lowered the signal-to-noise ratio. In monozygotic twins, out-of-frame TCR alpha sharing was systematically underestimated by recombination models, although the models agreed with sharing between unrelated individuals. Zero-insertion analyses could be partly confounded by invariant T cells such as MAIT and iNKT, though diverse VJ usage argued against such confounding for most clonotypes. Fewer insertions were carried by abundant cord blood beta clonotypes; a weaker similar trend was observed in young adult naive repertoires, while no such trend was observed in memory repertoires. Compared with coincidental sharing between unrelated individuals, out-of-frame TCR alpha sequences shared between twins showed an excess of sequences with low generation probability.

The junction shows trimming of 5 bases on V and 7 bases on J, and the gene matches do not reach 8 bases of it. CDR1 LGHDT and CDR2 YNNKEL are derived from the germline V gene (reference sequence). Spanning cysteine to phenylalanine, the CDR3 consists of 14 amino acids. Only the CDR3 DNA stays, 42 bases, in frame from base 1. This clonotype was detected ten times or more. The target of this receptor is not known. The sample holds no much larger clone one base away, and base qualities are not on file. Library prep was done by 5' RACE. The listed sequencing device is Illumina HiSeq 2000. A universal primer binding site was introduced by template switching, and a unique molecular identifier was present in the final cDNA, enabling accurate counting of TCR cDNA molecules. Specific primers in the conserved constant-segment region were used to synthesize first-strand cDNA for the TCR alpha and beta chains. To control for contamination, each cDNA library was double barcoded with a SMART-Mk sample barcode plus Illumina barcodes. Two successive PCR steps introduced TruSeq adapter sequences along with Illumina sample barcodes. Sequencing of the TCR alpha and beta cDNA libraries was done on the Illumina HiSeq platform using custom primers. Processing in the source paper ran as follows. Unique molecular identifiers were extracted from raw reads with MiGEC, and CDR3 positions were determined with MiXCR. For each individual, recombination models were inferred using an EM algorithm with the repgenHMM and IGoR tools. The tcR package in R was used for shared clonotype analysis, with sharing normalized by the product of cloneset sizes. Out-of-frame nonproductive sequences were analyzed to study raw recombination free of thymic and clonal selection effects. TCRdb reprocessed the public reads (quality trimming at Q25 with fastp, clone calling with MiXCR) and kept in-frame beta chains. CDR3 protein sequences are deduplicated, and each keeps its most common genes and DNA. TCRdb, rather than the study authors, made the V and J calls. In this sample the table shows around 160,000 distinct CDR3 sequences, around 3.5% of which occur a single time. The ten largest account for 7% to 10% of the sample.

Every donor was a healthy Caucasian. Using Miltenyi CD45RO+ enrichment and human naive T-cell isolation kits, memory (CD45RO+) and naive T cells were isolated from PBMC. Sequencing was carried out using memory T cells sorted from blood. The cell subset or site label here, explained by the study, means: CD45RO+ enriched T cells. The source of this sequence is a young man in good health. The chain links TRBV3-1 with TRBJ2-5; 9 junctional bases match TRBD2. The DNA sequence follows: TGTGCCAGCAGCACCGGGACTAGCTTAGGGACCCAGTACTTC. The translation is CASSTGTSLGTQYF.